This TCR beta chain was documented in a study of shared T cell receptors in the human thymus. Produced via immunoSEQ multiplex PCR; TCRdb's table is partial and in-frame only. Of hundreds of thousands of clones listed, around 87% were seen once; the top ten hold about 0.0094%. Trimming left V 5 bases short and J 2 bases short, with 7 bases between. There are 12 residues in the CDR3. Germline V CDR1 and CDR2: MNHEY, SMNVEV (reference sequence). These same data were also listed under a study on human thymus T cells. Per that paper: Among the donors, all were healthy Finnish infants having corrective surgery for congenital heart defects. Thymic material originated from resections removed in the course of corrective heart surgery. An apparent bias in V and J gene usage was seen in thymic and blood repertoires. Thymic repertoires overlap heavily among unrelated individuals, related research has reported.

The chain uses TRBV27 and TRBJ2-7; D is uncertain. This TCR derives from a boy younger than two with a congenital heart defect. The sequenced sample consisted of thymocytes. CDR3 in DNA: TGTGCCAGCAGTCCCTCTCCCTACGAGCAGTACTTC. Encoded protein: CASSPSPYEQYF.